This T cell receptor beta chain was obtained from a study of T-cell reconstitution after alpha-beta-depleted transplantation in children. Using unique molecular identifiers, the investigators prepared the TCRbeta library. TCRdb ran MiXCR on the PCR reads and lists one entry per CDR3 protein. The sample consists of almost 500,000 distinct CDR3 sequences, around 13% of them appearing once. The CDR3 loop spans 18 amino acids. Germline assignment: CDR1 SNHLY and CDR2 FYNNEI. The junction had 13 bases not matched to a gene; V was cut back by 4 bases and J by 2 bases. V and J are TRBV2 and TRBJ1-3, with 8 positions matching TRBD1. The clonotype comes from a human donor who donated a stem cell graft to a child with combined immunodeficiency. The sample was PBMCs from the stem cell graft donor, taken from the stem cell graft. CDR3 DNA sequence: TGTGCCAGCAGTGGAACCCCGGGACAGGTCCGCACTGGAAACACCATATATTTT. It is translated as CASSGTPGQVRTGNTIYF.